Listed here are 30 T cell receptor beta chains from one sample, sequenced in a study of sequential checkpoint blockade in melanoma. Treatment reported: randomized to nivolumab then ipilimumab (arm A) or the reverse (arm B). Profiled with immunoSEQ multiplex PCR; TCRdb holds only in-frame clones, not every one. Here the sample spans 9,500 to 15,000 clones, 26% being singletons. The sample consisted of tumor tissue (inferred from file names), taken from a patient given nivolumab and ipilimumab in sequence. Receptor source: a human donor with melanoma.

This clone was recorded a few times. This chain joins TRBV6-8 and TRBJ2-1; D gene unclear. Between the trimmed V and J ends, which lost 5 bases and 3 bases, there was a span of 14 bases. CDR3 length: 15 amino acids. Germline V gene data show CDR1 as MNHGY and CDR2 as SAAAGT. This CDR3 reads CASSDLVHNYNEQFF. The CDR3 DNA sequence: TGTGCCAGCAGTGACTTAGTCCATAACTACAATGAGCAGTTCTTC.

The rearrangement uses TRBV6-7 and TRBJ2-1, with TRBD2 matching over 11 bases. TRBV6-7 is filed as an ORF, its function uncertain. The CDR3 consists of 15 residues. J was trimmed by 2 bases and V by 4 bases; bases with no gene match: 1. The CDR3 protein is CASSLAGGPYNEQFF. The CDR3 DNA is TGTGCCAGCAGTTTAGCGGGGGGGCCCTACAATGAGCAGTTCTTC.

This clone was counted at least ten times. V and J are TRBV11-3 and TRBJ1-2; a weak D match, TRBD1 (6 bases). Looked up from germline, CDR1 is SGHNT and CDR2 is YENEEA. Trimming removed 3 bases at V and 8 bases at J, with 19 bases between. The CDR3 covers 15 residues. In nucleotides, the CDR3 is TGTGCCAGCAGCTTGGTGGGTGTCCACCAGGGGGGCTACACCTTC. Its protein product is CASSLVGVHQGGYTF.

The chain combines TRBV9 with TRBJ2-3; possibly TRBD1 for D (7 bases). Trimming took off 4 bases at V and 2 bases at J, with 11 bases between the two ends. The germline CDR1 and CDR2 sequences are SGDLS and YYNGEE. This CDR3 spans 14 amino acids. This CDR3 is CASSQGGTTDTQYF. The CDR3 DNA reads TGTGCCAGCAGCCAGGGGGGCACCACAGATACGCAGTATTTT. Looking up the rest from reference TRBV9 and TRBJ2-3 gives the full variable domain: DSGVTQTPKHLITATGQRVTLRCSPRSGDLSVYWYQQSLDQGLQFLIQYYNGEERAKGNILERFSAQQFPDLHSELNLSSLELGDSALYFCASSQGGTTDTQYFGPGTRLTVL.

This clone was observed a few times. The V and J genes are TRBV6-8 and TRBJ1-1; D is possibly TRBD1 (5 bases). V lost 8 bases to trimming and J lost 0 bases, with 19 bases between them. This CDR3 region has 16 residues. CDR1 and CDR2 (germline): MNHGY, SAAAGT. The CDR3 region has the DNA TGTGCCAGCTCTCGGGGCCGGTATCTAATGAACACTGAAGCTTTCTTT. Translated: CASSRGRYLMNTEAFF.

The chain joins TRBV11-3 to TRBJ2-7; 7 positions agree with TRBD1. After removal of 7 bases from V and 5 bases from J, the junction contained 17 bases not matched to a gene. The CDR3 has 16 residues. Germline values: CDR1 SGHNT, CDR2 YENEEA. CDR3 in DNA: TGTGCCAGCACCAGGGGGACCGGGACGTTGGCCCACGAGCAGTACTTC. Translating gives CASTRGTGTLAHEQYF.

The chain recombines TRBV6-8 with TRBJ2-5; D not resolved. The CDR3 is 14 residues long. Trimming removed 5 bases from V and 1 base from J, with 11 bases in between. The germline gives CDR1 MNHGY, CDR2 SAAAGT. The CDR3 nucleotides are TGTGCCAGCAGTGGGCCTGGGGTCCAAGAGACCCAGTACTTC. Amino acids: CASSGPGVQETQYF.

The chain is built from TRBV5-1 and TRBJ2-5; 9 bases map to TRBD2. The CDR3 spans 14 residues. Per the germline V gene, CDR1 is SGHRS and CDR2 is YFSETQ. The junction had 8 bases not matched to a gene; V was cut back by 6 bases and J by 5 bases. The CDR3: CASTLGGGDETQYF. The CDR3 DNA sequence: TGCGCCAGCACCCTTGGCGGGGGGGATGAGACCCAGTACTTC. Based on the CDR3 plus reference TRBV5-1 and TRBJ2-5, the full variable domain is KAGVTQTPRYLIKTRGQQVTLSCSPISGHRSVSWYQQTPGQGLQFLFEYFSETQRNKGNFPGRFSGRQFSNSRSEMNVSTLELGDSALYLCASTLGGGDETQYFGPGTRLLVL.

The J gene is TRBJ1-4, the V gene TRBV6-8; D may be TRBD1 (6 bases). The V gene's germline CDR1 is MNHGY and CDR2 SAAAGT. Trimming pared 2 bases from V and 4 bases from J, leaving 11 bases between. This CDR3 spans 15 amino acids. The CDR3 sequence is CASSYGGAGNEKLFF. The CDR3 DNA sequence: TGTGCCAGCAGTTACGGGGGGGCTGGTAATGAAAAACTGTTTTTT.

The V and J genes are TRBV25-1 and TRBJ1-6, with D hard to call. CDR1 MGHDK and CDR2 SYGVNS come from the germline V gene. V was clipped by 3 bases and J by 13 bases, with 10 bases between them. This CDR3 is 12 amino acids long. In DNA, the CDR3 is TGTGCCAGCAGTGAGGACCAAAGGCCCCTCCACTTT. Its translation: CASSEDQRPLHF.

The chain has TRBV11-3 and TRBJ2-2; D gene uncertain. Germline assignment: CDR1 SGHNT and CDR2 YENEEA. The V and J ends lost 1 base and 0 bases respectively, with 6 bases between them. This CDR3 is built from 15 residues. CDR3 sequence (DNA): TGTGCCAGCAGCTTAGGGACGACGAACACCGGGGAGCTGTTTTTT. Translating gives CASSLGTTNTGELFF.

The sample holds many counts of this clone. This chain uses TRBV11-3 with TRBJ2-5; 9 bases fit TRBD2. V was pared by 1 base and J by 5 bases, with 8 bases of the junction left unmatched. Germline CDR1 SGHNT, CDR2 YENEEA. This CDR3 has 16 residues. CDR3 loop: CASSLVAGALLETQYF. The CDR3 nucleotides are TGTGCCAGCAGCTTAGTAGCGGGGGCGCTCCTCGAGACCCAGTACTTC.

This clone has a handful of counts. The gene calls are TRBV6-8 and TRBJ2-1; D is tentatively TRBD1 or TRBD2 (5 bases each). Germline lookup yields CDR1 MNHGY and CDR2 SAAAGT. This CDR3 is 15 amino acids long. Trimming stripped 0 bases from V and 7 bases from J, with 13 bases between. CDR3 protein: CASSYSRLAGNEQFF. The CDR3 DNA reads TGTGCCAGCAGTTACTCGCGGCTAGCAGGGAATGAGCAGTTCTTC.

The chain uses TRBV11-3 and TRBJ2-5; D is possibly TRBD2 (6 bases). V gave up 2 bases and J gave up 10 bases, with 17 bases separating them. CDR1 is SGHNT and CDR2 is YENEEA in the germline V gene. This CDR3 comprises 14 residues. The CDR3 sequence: CASSLLGGPGDQYF. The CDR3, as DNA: TGTGCCAGCAGCTTACTCGGGGGACCCGGAGACCAGTACTTC.

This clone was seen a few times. CDR3 loop: CASILGGGPYNEQFF. Here the CDR3 DNA reads TGTGCCAGCATCTTAGGCGGGGGCCCCTACAATGAGCAGTTCTTC. V usage is TRBV12-5 and J usage is TRBJ2-1; D might be TRBD2 (7 bases). Germline V lookup: CDR1 LGHNT, CDR2 FRNRAP. The length of the CDR3 is 15 residues.

The CDR3 protein is CASRGDANEQFF. In nucleotides, the CDR3 is TGTGCCAGCAGGGGGGACGCGAATGAGCAGTTCTTC. The chain recombines TRBV6-7 with TRBJ2-1, with D possibly being TRBD1 or TRBD2 (5 bases each). TRBV6-7 falls under the ORF class, with uncertain function. This CDR3 is 12 amino acids long. V was clipped by 6 bases and J by 7 bases, with 10 bases between them.

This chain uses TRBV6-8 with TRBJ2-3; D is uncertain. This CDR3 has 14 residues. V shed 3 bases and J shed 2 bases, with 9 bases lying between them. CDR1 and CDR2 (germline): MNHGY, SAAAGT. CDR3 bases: TGTGCCAGCAGTTATCCACGATTCACAGATACGCAGTATTTT. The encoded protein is CASSYPRFTDTQYF.

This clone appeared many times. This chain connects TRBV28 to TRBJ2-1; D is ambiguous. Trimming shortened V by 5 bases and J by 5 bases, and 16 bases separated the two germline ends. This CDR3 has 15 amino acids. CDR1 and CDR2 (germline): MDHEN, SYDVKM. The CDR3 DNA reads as TGTGCCAGCAGTCTCCCGGACCCCTACCACAATGAGCAGTTCTTC. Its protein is CASSLPDPYHNEQFF.

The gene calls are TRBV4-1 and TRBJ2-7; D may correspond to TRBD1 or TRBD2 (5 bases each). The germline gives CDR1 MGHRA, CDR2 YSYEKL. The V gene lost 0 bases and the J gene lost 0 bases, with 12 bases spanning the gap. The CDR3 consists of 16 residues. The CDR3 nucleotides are TGCGCCAGCAGCCAAGAGATTCCGGGACCCTCCTACGAGCAGTACTTC. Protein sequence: CASSQEIPGPSYEQYF.

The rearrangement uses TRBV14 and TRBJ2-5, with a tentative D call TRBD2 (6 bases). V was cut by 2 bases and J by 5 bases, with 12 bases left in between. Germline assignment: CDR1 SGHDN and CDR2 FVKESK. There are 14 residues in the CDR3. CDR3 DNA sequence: TGTGCCAGCAGCCAACAGGGAGGTTGGGAGACCCAGTACTTC. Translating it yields CASSQQGGWETQYF.

Written as DNA, the CDR3 is TGCGCCAGCAGCTTGTTTAGCGGGTTAGGACCCGGGGAGCTGTTTTTT. Translated: CASSLFSGLGPGELFF. The chain carries TRBV5-1 and TRBJ2-2, with TRBD2 identical over 7 bases. V lost 1 base to trimming and J lost 6 bases; unmatched junction nucleotides: 9. There are 16 residues in the CDR3. Germline-derived CDR1 and CDR2 are SGHRS and YFSETQ.

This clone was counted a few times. As DNA, the CDR3 is TGTGCCAGCAGTCAGCGGACAGGGCCTAATGAAAAACTGTTTTTT. This encodes CASSQRTGPNEKLFF. This rearrangement joins TRBV28 to TRBJ1-4; 8 nucleotides line up with TRBD1. V lost 5 bases, J lost 3 bases, and 5 bases stayed unmatched. This CDR3 region has 15 residues. Germline lookup yields CDR1 MDHEN and CDR2 SYDVKM.

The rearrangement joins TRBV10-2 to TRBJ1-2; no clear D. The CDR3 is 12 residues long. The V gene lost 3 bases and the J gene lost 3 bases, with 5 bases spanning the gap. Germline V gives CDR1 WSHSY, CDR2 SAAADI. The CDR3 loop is CASSDKDYGYTF. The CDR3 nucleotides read TGCGCCAGCAGTGACAAAGACTATGGCTACACCTTC.

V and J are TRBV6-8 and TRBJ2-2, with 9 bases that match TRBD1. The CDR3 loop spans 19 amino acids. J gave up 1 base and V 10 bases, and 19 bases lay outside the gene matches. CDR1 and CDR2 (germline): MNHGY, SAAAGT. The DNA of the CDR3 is TGTGCCATCAAGGCCGCCACCTTATTGGGACAGGGGAACACCGGGGAGCTGTTTTTT. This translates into CAIKAATLLGQGNTGELFF.

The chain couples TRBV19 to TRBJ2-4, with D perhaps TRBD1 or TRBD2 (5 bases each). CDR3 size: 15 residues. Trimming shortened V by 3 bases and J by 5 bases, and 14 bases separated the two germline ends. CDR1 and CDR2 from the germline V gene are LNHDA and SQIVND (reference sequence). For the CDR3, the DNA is TGTGCCAGTAGTATTCCGGGACGCCCCCAAAACATTCAGTACTTC. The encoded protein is CASSIPGRPQNIQYF.

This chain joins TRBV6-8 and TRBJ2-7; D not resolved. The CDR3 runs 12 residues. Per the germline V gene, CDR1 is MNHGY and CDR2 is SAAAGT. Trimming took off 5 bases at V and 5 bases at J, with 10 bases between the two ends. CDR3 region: CASSPLSNEQYF. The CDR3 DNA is TGTGCCAGCAGTCCTCTTTCCAACGAGCAGTACTTC.

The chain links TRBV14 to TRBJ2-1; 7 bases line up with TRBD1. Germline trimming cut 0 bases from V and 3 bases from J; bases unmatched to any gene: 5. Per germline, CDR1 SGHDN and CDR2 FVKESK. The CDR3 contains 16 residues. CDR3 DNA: TGTGCCAGCAGCCAAGAGAAGACAGGGTTCTACAATGAGCAGTTCTTC. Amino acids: CASSQEKTGFYNEQFF.

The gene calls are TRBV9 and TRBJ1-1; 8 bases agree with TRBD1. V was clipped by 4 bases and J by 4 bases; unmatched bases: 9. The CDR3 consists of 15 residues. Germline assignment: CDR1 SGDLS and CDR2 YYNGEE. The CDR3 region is CASSPRTGRSTEAFF. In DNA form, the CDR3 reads TGTGCCAGCAGCCCGAGGACAGGGAGGAGCACTGAAGCTTTCTTT. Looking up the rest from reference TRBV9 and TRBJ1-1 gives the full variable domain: DSGVTQTPKHLITATGQRVTLRCSPRSGDLSVYWYQQSLDQGLQFLIQYYNGEERAKGNILERFSAQQFPDLHSELNLSSLELGDSALYFCASSPRTGRSTEAFFGQGTRLTVV.

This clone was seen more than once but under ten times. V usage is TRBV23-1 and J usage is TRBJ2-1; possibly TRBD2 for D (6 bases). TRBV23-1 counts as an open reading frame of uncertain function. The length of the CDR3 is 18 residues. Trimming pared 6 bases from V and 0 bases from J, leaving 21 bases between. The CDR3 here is CASSQDWVVADSYNEQFF. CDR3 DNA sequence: TGCGCCAGCAGCCAAGATTGGGTGGTAGCGGACTCCTACAATGAGCAGTTCTTC.

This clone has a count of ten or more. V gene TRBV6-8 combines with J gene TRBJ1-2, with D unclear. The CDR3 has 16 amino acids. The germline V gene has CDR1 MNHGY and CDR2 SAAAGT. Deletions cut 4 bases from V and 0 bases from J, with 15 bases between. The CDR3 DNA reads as TGTGCCAGCAGTTCTGTGGCGAGGGAAGCTAACTATGGCTACACCTTC. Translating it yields CASSSVAREANYGYTF.